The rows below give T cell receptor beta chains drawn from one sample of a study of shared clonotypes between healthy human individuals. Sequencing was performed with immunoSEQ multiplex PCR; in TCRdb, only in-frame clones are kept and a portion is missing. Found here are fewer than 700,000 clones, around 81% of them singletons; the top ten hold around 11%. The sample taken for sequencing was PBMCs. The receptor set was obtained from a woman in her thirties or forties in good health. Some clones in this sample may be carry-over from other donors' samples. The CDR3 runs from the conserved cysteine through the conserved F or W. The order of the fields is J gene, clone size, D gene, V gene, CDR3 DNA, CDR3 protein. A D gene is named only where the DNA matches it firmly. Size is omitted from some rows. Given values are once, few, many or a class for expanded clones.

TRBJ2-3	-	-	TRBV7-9	TGTGCCAGCAGTTTTAGCCAGGACCCAGATACGCAGTATTTT	CASSFSQDPDTQYF
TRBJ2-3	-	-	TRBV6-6	TGTGCCAGCAGTGCTGGAGGAGGTGCCGTCACAGATACGCAGTATTTT	CASSAGGGAVTDTQYF
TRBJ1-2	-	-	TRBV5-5	TGTGCCAGCAGCTTGGAGTCCCGGACGGGCTATGGCTACACCTTC	CASSLESRTGYGYTF
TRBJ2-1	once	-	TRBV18	TGTGCCAGCTCACCAGGTAGGGGCGGCAATGAGCAGTTCTTC	CASSPGRGGNEQFF
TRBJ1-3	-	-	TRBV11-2	TGTGCCAGCAGCTTAGCTCCCCTTGTGGGGGTCTCTGGAAACACCATATATTTT	CASSLAPLVGVSGNTIYF
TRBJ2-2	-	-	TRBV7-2	TGTGCCAGCAGCTTTCACACCGGGGAGCTGTTTTTT	CASSFHTGELFF
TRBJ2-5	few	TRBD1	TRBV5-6	TGTGCCAGCAGCTCACTGACAGGGCGCGGAGAGACCCAGTACTTC	CASSSLTGRGETQYF
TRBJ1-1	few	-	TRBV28	TGTGCCAGCAGTTCACCATGGGGTGGCAGGGGGAACACTGAAGCTTTCTTT	CASSSPWGGRGNTEAFF
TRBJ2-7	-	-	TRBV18	TGTGCCAGCTCAGCCGGGTCCCAAGCCTACGAGCAGTACTTC	CASSAGSQAYEQYF
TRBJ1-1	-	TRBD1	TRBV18	TGTGCCAGCTCACCATCCTCCGGGACAGCTAACACTGAAGCTTTCTTT	CASSPSSGTANTEAFF
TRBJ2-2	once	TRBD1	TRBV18	TGTGCCAGCTCGGCCGGGACAGCGAACACCGGGGAGCTGTTTTTT	CASSAGTANTGELFF
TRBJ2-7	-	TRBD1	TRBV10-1	TGCGCCAGCAGTGACCGGACAGGGGGAGGGACGTACTTC	CASSDRTGGGTYF
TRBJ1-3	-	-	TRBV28	TGTGCCAGCAGTGCCCCCCCCACCGTTAGCTCTGGAAACACCATATATTTT	CASSAPPTVSSGNTIYF
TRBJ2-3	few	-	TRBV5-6	TGTGCCAGCAGCATGGGAGATACGCAGTATTTT	CASSMGDTQYF
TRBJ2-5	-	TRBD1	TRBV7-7	TGTGCCAGCAGCCAAATCGGGACAGGCCAAGAGACCCAGTACTTC	CASSQIGTGQETQYF
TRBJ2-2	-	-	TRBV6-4	TGTGCCAGCAGTGACGGGCCGGGAGCCACCGGGGAGCTGTTTTTT	CASSDGPGATGELFF
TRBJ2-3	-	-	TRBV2	TGTGCCAGAGAAGGCACAGATACGCAGTATTTT	CAREGTDTQYF
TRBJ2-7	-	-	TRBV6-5	TGTGCCAGCAGAGGGTCCCGGGACCAATACGAGCAGTACTTC	CASRGSRDQYEQYF
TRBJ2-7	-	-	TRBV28	TGTGCCAGCAGTTTAATCGGACTCGTATTCGGGCAGTACTTC	CASSLIGLVFGQYF
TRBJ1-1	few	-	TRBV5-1	TGCGCCAGCAGCCCGATACCCGGGAACCGGGGCACTGAAGCTTTCTTT	CASSPIPGNRGTEAFF
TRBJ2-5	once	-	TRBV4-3	TGCGCCAGCAGCCAAGGAAACATAGAGGGGGGAGAGACCCAGTACTTC	CASSQGNIEGGETQYF
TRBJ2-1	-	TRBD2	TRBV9	TGTGCCAGCAGCGCCGGGACTAGCGGGAGGGCCTTCTACAATGAGCAGTTCTTC	CASSAGTSGRAFYNEQFF
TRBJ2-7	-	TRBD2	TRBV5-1	TGCGCCAGTAAAAGGACTAGCGGGAGCTACGAGCAGTACTTC	CASKRTSGSYEQYF
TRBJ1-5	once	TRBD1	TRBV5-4	TGTGCCAGCAGCCACTCGCCGGGACAGGGAATTTTTCAGCCCCAGCATTTT	CASSHSPGQGIFQPQHF
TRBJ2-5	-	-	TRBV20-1	TGCAGTGCGCGAAGCGGTGAGACCCAGTACTTC	CSARSGETQYF
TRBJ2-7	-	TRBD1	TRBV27	TGTGCCGGTCGGGACAGTCCCGTCTACGAGCAGTACTTC	CAGRDSPVYEQYF
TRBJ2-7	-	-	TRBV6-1	TGTGCCAGCAGGACTGCTTCCTACGAGCAGTACTTC	CASRTASYEQYF
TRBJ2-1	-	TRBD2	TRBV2	TGTGCCAGCAGTGTTGCTAGCGGCAATGAGCAGTTCTTC	CASSVASGNEQFF
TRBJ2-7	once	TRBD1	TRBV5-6	TGTGCCAGCAGCTTATTAGGACAGGGTCGCTACGAGCAGTACTTC	CASSLLGQGRYEQYF
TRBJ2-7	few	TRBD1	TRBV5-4	TGTGCCAGCAGCTTTGACAGGGGGCGGGAGCAGTACTTC	CASSFDRGREQYF
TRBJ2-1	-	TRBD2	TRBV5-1	TGCGCCAGCAGCTCTAGCGGTGGACACAATGAGCAGTTCTTC	CASSSSGGHNEQFF
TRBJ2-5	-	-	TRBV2	TGTGCCAGCAGTGAATTTAATAGCGCGGTCCAAGAGACCCAGTACTTC	CASSEFNSAVQETQYF
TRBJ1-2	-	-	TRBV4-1	TGCGCCAGCAGCCATCCCGGGACGGTTATTGGAGGCTATGGCTACACCTTC	CASSHPGTVIGGYGYTF
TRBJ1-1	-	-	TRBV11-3	TGTGCCAGCAGCGCCGGGACCGCTGAAGCTTTCTTT	CASSAGTAEAFF
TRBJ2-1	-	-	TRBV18	TGTGCCAGCTCACCAATGGCGTCCAGCTCCTACAATGAGCAGTTCTTC	CASSPMASSSYNEQFF
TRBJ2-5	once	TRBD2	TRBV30	TGTGCCTGGAGTGTACGAAGCGGGGCCGGGGAGACCCAGTACTTC	CAWSVRSGAGETQYF
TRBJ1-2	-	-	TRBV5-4	TGTGCCAGCAGCAGAACAGGTGCAAGAGGCTACACCTTC	CASSRTGARGYTF
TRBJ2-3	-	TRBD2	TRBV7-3	TGTGCCAGCAGCCGGGGGGGTACGCAGTATTTT	CASSRGGTQYF
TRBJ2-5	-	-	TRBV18	TGTGCCAGCTCACCAGCGGGGTACCAAGAGACCCAGTACTTC	CASSPAGYQETQYF
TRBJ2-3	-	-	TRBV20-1	TGCAGTGCACTCCTGGGTGATACGCAGTATTTT	CSALLGDTQYF
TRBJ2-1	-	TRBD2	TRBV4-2	TGTGCCAGCAGCCTACGGAACAGCGGGAGGGCCGTGGATGAGCAGTTCTTC	CASSLRNSGRAVDEQFF
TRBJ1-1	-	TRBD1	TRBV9	TGTGCCAGCAGCCTAGGGACAGGGGGACCGGGTATAGGGACTGAAGCTTTCTTT	CASSLGTGGPGIGTEAFF
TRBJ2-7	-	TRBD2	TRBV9	TGTGCCAGCAGCCCCGGACTAGCGCAGACCTACGAGCAGTACTTC	CASSPGLAQTYEQYF
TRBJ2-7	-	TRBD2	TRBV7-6	TGTGCCAGCAGCTTAGTCTCTAGCGGGAGTCCCTACGAGCAGTACTTC	CASSLVSSGSPYEQYF
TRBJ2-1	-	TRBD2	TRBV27	TGTGCCAGCAGTTCCTCTGCGGGAGTGTCCTACAATGAGCAGTTCTTC	CASSSSAGVSYNEQFF
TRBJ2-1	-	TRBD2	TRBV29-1	TGCAGTATTGTAGGGGGCGGGAGGGTTTACAATGAGCAGTTCTTC	CSIVGGGRVYNEQFF
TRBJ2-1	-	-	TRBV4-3	TGCGCCAGCAGCTTACGCGGCGGGAAAAATGAGCAGTTCTTC	CASSLRGGKNEQFF
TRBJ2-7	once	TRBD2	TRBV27	TGTGCCAGCAGTTTATCGGGACTAGGAGTATCCGAGCAGTACTTC	CASSLSGLGVSEQYF
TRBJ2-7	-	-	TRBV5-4	TGTGCCAGCAGCTTGGACCAGGACCCAAGGTTGGGCGAGCAGTACTTC	CASSLDQDPRLGEQYF
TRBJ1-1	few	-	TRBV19	TGTGCCAGTAGACAAAGCGGGACGGTGAACACTGAAGCTTTCTTT	CASRQSGTVNTEAFF
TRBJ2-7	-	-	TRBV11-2	TGTGCCAGCAGCACGTACGCCGGGACACGGGGTAACGAGCAGTACTTC	CASSTYAGTRGNEQYF
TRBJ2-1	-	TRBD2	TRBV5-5	TGTGCCAGCAGCCCAGGACTAGCTGGGGGAGAGCAGTTCTTC	CASSPGLAGGEQFF
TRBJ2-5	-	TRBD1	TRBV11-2	TGTGCCAGCACCCTGGGGACAGTCGAAGAGACCCAGTACTTC	CASTLGTVEETQYF